This entry is about one T cell receptor (beta chain). Its matching antigen is unknown. A second PCR, run for roughly 7 to 12 cycles, used a sample-barcoded 5' primer plus a J-beta primer mix. TCRdb re-analysed the 5' RACE reads in MiXCR, keeping a single row per CDR3 protein. Of approximately 600,000 distinct CDR3 sequences listed, 58% are singletons. The sample belongs to a study of blood T cells in healthy people across ages. Study observations and caveats: Age advanced and TCR beta diversity per million T cells fell, roughly linearly.

The V end lost 3 bases, the J end lost 11 bases, and 19 bases lay between the germline ends. CDR1 and CDR2 (germline): DFQATT, SNEGSKA (reference sequence). This CDR3 is built from 13 residues. This clonotype was sampled from a man in his 60s in good health. Source material: blood. This chain joins TRBV20-1 and TRBJ2-5; the D gene is possibly TRBD2 (5 bases). In DNA, the CDR3 is TGCAGTGCTAGGGTGCAGGCCTCGTGGGAGCAGTACTTC. It translates to CSARVQASWEQYF.